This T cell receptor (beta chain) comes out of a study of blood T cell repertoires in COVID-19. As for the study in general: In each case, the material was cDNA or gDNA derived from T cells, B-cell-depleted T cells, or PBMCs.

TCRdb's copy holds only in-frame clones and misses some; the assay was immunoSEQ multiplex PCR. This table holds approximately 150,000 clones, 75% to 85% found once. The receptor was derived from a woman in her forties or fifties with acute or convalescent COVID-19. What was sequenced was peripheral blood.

CDR3 region: CASTETGDYGYTF. DNA for the CDR3: TGTGCCAGCACGGAGACAGGGGACTATGGCTACACCTTC. V is TRBV28 and J is TRBJ1-2, with 8 positions matching TRBD1. In germline, CDR1 is MDHEN, CDR2 SYDVKM. The CDR3 sequence is 13 residues long. Trimming at V came to 7 bases and at J to 3 bases, leaving 4 bases not matched to a gene.